Shown below are 21 T cell receptor beta chains from a single sample sequenced in a study of yellow fever vaccine responses in identical twins. TCRdb reanalysed the RT-PCR reads using MiXCR and keeps one entry per CDR3 protein. This table has over 15,000 distinct CDR3 sequences, roughly 60% appearing once. Source: T cells from blood (PBMCs), unsorted or a sorted subset (not recorded which), taken before or after yellow fever vaccination (not recorded which). Receptor source: a woman under 30 who received the yellow fever vaccine.

The genes are TRBV7-9 and TRBJ2-1, with D possibly TRBD2 on 6 matching bases. CDR3 length: 13 residues. V lost 2 bases to trimming and J lost 7 bases, with 9 bases between them. Germline loops: CDR1 SEHNR, CDR2 FQNEAQ (reference sequence). The CDR3 spells CASSLSGGNEQFF. CDR3 sequence (DNA): TGTGCCAGCAGCTTAAGTGGGGGGAATGAGCAGTTCTTC.

The chain links TRBV27 to TRBJ2-1, with 8 bases aligning to TRBD2. CDR3 length: 17 amino acids. The J segment lost 4 bases and the V segment lost 1 base, leaving 9 bases of the junction unmatched. The germline CDR1 and CDR2 sequences are MNHEY and SMNVEV (reference sequence). CDR3 sequence reads: CASSLWGNSGIYNEQFF. CDR3 nucleotides: TGTGCCAGCAGTTTATGGGGGAATAGCGGGATATACAATGAGCAGTTCTTC.

This clonotype was detected only a few times. The chain combines TRBV29-1 with TRBJ2-7, with D possibly being TRBD1 (6 bases). Germline V CDR1 and CDR2: SQVTM, ANQGSEA. V was cut by 1 base and J by 0 bases, with 7 bases left in between. The CDR3 runs 13 residues. The CDR3 DNA reads TGCAGCGTTGAAGGAGGGGGCTCCTACGAGCAGTACTTC. This sequence encodes CSVEGGGSYEQYF.

This clonotype was observed a few times. This chain links TRBV7-2 with TRBJ2-4, with D possibly being TRBD1 (5 bases). This CDR3 spans 13 amino acids. The germline V and J ends were trimmed by 5 bases and 0 bases, with 5 bases remaining between them. Germline assignment: CDR1 SGHTA and CDR2 FQGNSA. The CDR3 nucleotides read TGTGCCAGCAGCGGGGCAGCCAAAAACATTCAGTACTTC. This translates into CASSGAAKNIQYF.

The chain carries TRBV27 and TRBJ2-1; 9 nucleotides align to TRBD1. Losses at the gene ends were 6 bases for V and 5 bases for J; bases not matched to a gene: 8. The CDR3 sequence is 15 residues long. Germline V lookup: CDR1 MNHEY, CDR2 SMNVEV (reference sequence). The CDR3 nucleotides read TGTGCCAGCAGAGGGGGACAGGGTGCTCACAATGAGCAGTTCTTC. Its translation: CASRGGQGAHNEQFF.

In its sample, this clonotype was seen once. This rearrangement joins TRBV3-1 to TRBJ1-3, with D unclear. Germline CDR1 is LGHDT and CDR2 is YNNKEL (reference sequence). CDR3 size: 13 residues. Trimming shortened V by 1 base and J by 10 bases, and 11 bases separated the two germline ends. CDR3 sequence: CASSQGAGRTIYF. The CDR3 nucleotides read TGTGCCAGCAGCCAAGGCGCGGGAAGAACCATATATTTT. Together with reference TRBV3-1 and TRBJ1-3, the CDR3 gives the full variable domain: DTAVSQTPKYLVTQMGNDKSIKCEQNLGHDTMYWYKQDSKKFLKIMFSYNNKELIINETVPNRFSPKSPDKAHLNLHINSLELGDSAVYFCASSQGAGRTIYFGEGSWLTVV.

The genes are TRBV27 and TRBJ1-1; D not certain. Germline CDR1 is MNHEY and CDR2 is SMNVEV (reference sequence). Trimming left V 6 bases short and J 1 base short, with 9 bases between. The CDR3 has 13 residues. The CDR3 reads CASSLSENTEAFF. CDR3 bases: TGTGCCAGCAGCCTCTCCGAGAACACTGAAGCTTTCTTT.

The rearrangement links TRBV11-1 to TRBJ1-5; D might be TRBD1 (6 bases). The CDR3 consists of 15 residues. Germline assignment: CDR1 SGHAT and CDR2 FQDESV (reference sequence). Trimming left V 4 bases short and J 3 bases short, with 13 bases between. Written as DNA, the CDR3 is TGTGCCAGCAGCTCTGGACAGAACACCAATCAGCCCCAGCATTTT. This gives the protein CASSSGQNTNQPQHF.

This rearrangement joins TRBV9 to TRBJ2-3, with D unresolved. The CDR3 runs 14 residues. V was pared by 4 bases and J by 0 bases, with 9 bases between. Per germline, CDR1 SGDLS and CDR2 YYNGEE. CDR3 in DNA: TGTGCCAGCAGCACCCGTGCTAGCACAGATACGCAGTATTTT. Translation: CASSTRASTDTQYF. Combining the CDR3 with reference TRBV9 and TRBJ2-3 gives the whole variable domain DSGVTQTPKHLITATGQRVTLRCSPRSGDLSVYWYQQSLDQGLQFLIQYYNGEERAKGNILERFSAQQFPDLHSELNLSSLELGDSALYFCASSTRASTDTQYFGPGTRLTVL.

V and J are TRBV7-9 and TRBJ2-5; D is uncertain. The V end was cut by 5 bases, the J end by 2 bases, with 6 bases between. The CDR3 is 12 residues long. Per germline, CDR1 SEHNR and CDR2 FQNEAQ (reference sequence). The CDR3 coding sequence is TGTGCCAGCAGCCCTCAGCAAGAGACCCAGTACTTC. Protein product: CASSPQQETQYF.

The rearrangement uses TRBV27 and TRBJ2-1; D is tentatively TRBD1 or TRBD2 (6 bases each). There are 15 residues in the CDR3. V lost 5 bases to trimming and J lost 6 bases, with 17 bases between them. CDR1 and CDR2 (germline): MNHEY, SMNVEV (reference sequence). CDR3 DNA sequence: TGTGCCAGCAGTGGGCAGCAGGGGAGGTTCAATGAGCAGTTCTTC. Protein product: CASSGQQGRFNEQFF.

The chain carries TRBV19 and TRBJ2-1; TRBD1 matches at 11 bases. The ends lost 10 bases at V and 4 bases at J; junction bases unmatched: 6. Germline V CDR1 and CDR2: LNHDA, SQIVND (reference sequence). CDR3 length: 14 residues. This CDR3 is CATRTGGGYNEQFF. In DNA form, the CDR3 reads TGTGCCACAAGGACAGGGGGCGGTTACAATGAGCAGTTCTTC. The full variable domain, with the rest looked up from reference TRBV19 and TRBJ2-1, is DGGITQSPKYLFRKEGQNVTLSCEQNLNHDAMYWYRQDPGQGLRLIYYSQIVNDFQKGDIAEGYSVSREKKESFPLTVTSAQKNPTAFYLCATRTGGGYNEQFFGPGTRLTVL.

The chain joins TRBV18 to TRBJ2-3; D is unclear. In germline, CDR1 is KGHSH, CDR2 LQKENI. Trimming left V 3 bases short and J 8 bases short, with 12 bases between. This CDR3 has 13 amino acids. In nucleotides, the CDR3 is TGTGCCAGCTCACCTACCCTCTCTGGTACGCAGTATTTT. Its translation: CASSPTLSGTQYF.

The chain has TRBV7-9 and TRBJ1-5; D not certain. Trimming took 4 bases from V and 0 from J, leaving 7 bases between them. Germline V gene sequence: CDR1 SEHNR, CDR2 FQNEAQ (reference sequence). The CDR3 is 14 residues long. The CDR3 nucleotides are TGTGCCAGCAGCTCCCCGTATAGCAATCAGCCCCAGCATTTT. Its translation is CASSSPYSNQPQHF.

The chain employs TRBV11-3 and TRBJ2-3; D possibly corresponds to TRBD2 (6 bases). CDR3 length: 15 residues. Germline V gene sequence: CDR1 SGHNT, CDR2 YENEEA. The V and J ends lost 4 bases and 1 base respectively, with 12 bases between them. This CDR3 reads CASSSDYFGTDTQYF. CDR3 DNA: TGTGCCAGCAGCTCGGACTATTTTGGCACAGATACGCAGTATTTT.

The CDR3 sequence is CAGAGAGTGELFF. CDR3 bases: TGTGCCGGAGCCGGGGCGGGCACCGGGGAGCTGTTTTTT. V usage is TRBV5-4 and J usage is TRBJ2-2; D tentatively reads TRBD1 or TRBD2 (5 bases each). Between the trimmed V and J ends, which lost 10 bases and 4 bases, there was a span of 14 bases. Germline CDR1 and CDR2: SGHNT and YYREEE (reference sequence). The CDR3 contains 13 residues.

This sequence joins TRBV18 and TRBJ2-1; weak D call: TRBD2 (5 bases). The CDR3 has 15 residues. In germline, CDR1 is KGHSH, CDR2 LQKENI. The ends were cut back, 0 bases at V and 14 bases at J, with 20 bases in the middle. CDR3 region: CASSPPPSAARKEFF. CDR3 nucleotide sequence: TGTGCCAGCTCACCACCCCCCTCAGCGGCGAGAAAGGAGTTCTTC. The full variable domain, in which reference TRBV18 and TRBJ2-1 provide the parts outside the CDR3, is NAGVMQNPRHLVRRRGQEARLRCSPMKGHSHVYWYRQLPEEGLKFMVYLQKENIIDESGMPKERFSAEFPKEGPSILRIQQVVRGDSAAYFCASSPPPSAARKEFFGPGTRLTVL.

The chain recombines TRBV12-3 or TRBV12-4 with TRBJ2-1, with 7 bases aligning to TRBD2. The CDR3 has 15 amino acids. The junction had 14 bases not matched to a gene; V was cut back by 6 bases and J by 9 bases. The DNA for the CDR3 is TGTGCCAGCAGCTATGGACTAGGGGCGTTTGGTGAGCAGTTCTTC. Translating gives CASSYGLGAFGEQFF.

J is TRBJ1-1 and V is TRBV18; 7 bases align to TRBD1. The V segment lost 5 bases and the J segment 0 bases; nucleotides outside the gene matches: 3. Germline CDR1 KGHSH, CDR2 LQKENI. The CDR3 covers 14 residues. The CDR3 nucleotides are TGTGCCAGCTCAACAGACAGGGTGAACACTGAAGCTTTCTTT. Protein product: CASSTDRVNTEAFF.

The CDR3 protein is CSGQILSTDTQYF. CDR3 DNA: TGCAGTGGGCAGATCCTTAGCACAGATACGCAGTATTTT. The J gene is TRBJ2-3, the V gene TRBV20-1; the D is unclear. CDR3 size: 13 residues. The germline V gene has CDR1 DFQATT and CDR2 SNEGSKA (reference sequence). The V end was cut by 7 bases, the J end by 0 bases, with 11 bases between.

V is TRBV13 and J is TRBJ1-5; a possible D gene is TRBD1 (6 bases). V was pared by 6 bases and J by 8 bases, with 11 bases between. The CDR3 has 12 residues. The germline V gene has CDR1 PRHDT and CDR2 FYEKMQ (reference sequence). The CDR3 sequence is CASRRGWEPQHF. CDR3 DNA sequence: TGTGCCAGCAGGAGGGGGTGGGAGCCCCAGCATTTT. Full variable domain (missing parts from reference TRBV13 and TRBJ1-5): AAGVIQSPRHLIKEKRETATLKCYPIPRHDTVYWYQQGPGQDPQFLISFYEKMQSDKGSIPDRFSAQQFSDYHSELNMSSLELGDSALYFCASRRGWEPQHFGDGTRLSIL.